This is a list of T cell receptor beta chains from one sample in a study of T cells in Graves' hyperthyroidism and ophthalmopathy. TCRdb called the multiplex PCR reads again in MiXCR, with one record for every CDR3 protein. The sample lists approximately 330,000 distinct CDR3 sequences, around a sixth occurring once. Sequenced material: blood. These receptors all come from a woman aged 50 to 60 with Graves' hyperthyroidism. Each CDR3 is given with its conserved first and last residue. Each record gives: J gene, V gene, clone size, D gene, CDR3 length, CDR3 DNA, CDR3 protein. A D gene is named only where the DNA matches it firmly. Not all rows give a size; the values are once, few, many and, for expanded clones, a class.

TRBJ1-5,TRBV12-3/TRBV12-4,many,-,18,TGTGCCAGCAGTTTTCAGAGTTCTACGCGATATAGCAATCAGCCCCAGCATTTT,CASSFQSSTRYSNQPQHF
TRBJ2-7,TRBV19,-,-,14,TGTGCCAGTAGTATGCAGGGGTCCATCAACGAGCAGTACTTC,CASSMQGSINEQYF
TRBJ2-5,TRBV2,many,-,13,TGTGCCAGCAGTGTTTCCGGGGAAGAGACCCAGTACTTC,CASSVSGEETQYF
TRBJ2-3,TRBV11-2,many,-,15,TGTGCCAGCAGCTTGAACAGCCCTAGCACAGATACGCAGTATTTT,CASSLNSPSTDTQYF
TRBJ1-3,TRBV11-2,few,-,13,TGTGCCAGCAGCCCTGTGGGGGGAAACACCATATATTTT,CASSPVGGNTIYF
TRBJ1-6,TRBV19,-,TRBD1,20,TGTGCCAGTAGTCGGCAGGGAAGTTCAGGGGGCGCGTCCTATAATTCACCCCTCCACTTT,CASSRQGSSGGASYNSPLHF
TRBJ1-1,TRBV5-1,many,-,13,TGCGCCAGCAGCTTGACAGGGCTCCAGGAAGCTTTCTTT,CASSLTGLQEAFF
TRBJ2-3,TRBV6-2/TRBV6-3,few,-,13,TGTGCCAGCCGCCCGCCGGGTACAGATACGCAGTATTTT,CASRPPGTDTQYF
TRBJ1-6,TRBV30,many,TRBD1,14,TGTGCCTGGAGTGTGCAGGGGGGGGATGCACCCCTCCACTTT,CAWSVQGGDAPLHF
TRBJ1-5,TRBV4-1,few,-,13,TGCGCCAGCAGCCAAACGAGCAATCAGCCCCAGCATTTT,CASSQTSNQPQHF
TRBJ2-3,TRBV5-1,many,TRBD1,15,TGCGCCAGCAGCACCGGACAGGGGGGTGGGGATACGCAGTATTTT,CASSTGQGGGDTQYF
TRBJ2-1,TRBV11-2,-,-,15,TGTGCCAGCAGCTTAGGGGATTCCAGGGTACAGGAGCAGTGCTTC,CASSLGDSRVQEQCF
TRBJ1-1,TRBV5-5,many,TRBD1,16,TGTGCCAGCAGCCCCGGGACAGGGGGCTGGGGGACTGAAGCTTTCTTT,CASSPGTGGWGTEAFF
TRBJ2-1,TRBV6-5,-,TRBD2,17,TGTGCCAGCAGTTCCCCCGGGAGTAGCGGGACTTACAATGAGCAGTTCTTC,CASSSPGSSGTYNEQFF
TRBJ1-1,TRBV5-6,-,TRBD1,14,TGTGCCAGCAGCTACGGACAGGGGGCCAATGAAGCTTTCTTT,CASSYGQGANEAFF
TRBJ2-7,TRBV28,many,-,14,TGTGCCAGCAGTACCGGGACGGGGAGCCTCGAGCAGTACTTC,CASSTGTGSLEQYF
TRBJ1-2,TRBV14,-,-,15,TGTGCCAGCAGCCAACACCACGGACCTAGTAATGGCTACACCTTC,CASSQHHGPSNGYTF
TRBJ1-5,TRBV9,few,-,15,TGTGCCAGCAGCGTAGGGGTTTCGGGCAATCAGCCCCAGCATTTT,CASSVGVSGNQPQHF
TRBJ2-5,TRBV27,many,-,13,TGTGCCAGCAGTTTTAAGTATCAAGAGACCCAGTACTTC,CASSFKYQETQYF